This T cell receptor beta chain was documented in a study of blood T cell repertoires in COVID-19. The wider study: Spain, Italy and the United States supplied samples that represented acute and convalescent COVID-19. PBMCs, B-cell-depleted T cells, or T cells were the source of the cDNA or gDNA that made up the material.

Method: immunoSEQ multiplex PCR; TCRdb's copy keeps in-frame clones and lacks some. The table lists under 200,000 clones, around four fifths of them singletons. The V end was cut by 4 bases, the J end by 4 bases, with 14 bases between. This CDR3 has 15 residues. Germline CDR1 KGHSH, CDR2 LQKENI. The V and J genes are TRBV18 and TRBJ1-5; possibly TRBD1 for D (6 bases). The receptor was isolated from a woman in her fifties or sixties in a cohort exposed to, infected with or recovered from COVID-19 (not recorded which). Sequencing used PBMCs or T cells enriched from blood (not recorded which). CDR3 region: CASSLEAGTNQPQHF. The DNA for the CDR3 is TGTGCCAGCTCACTGGAAGCAGGGACAAATCAGCCCCAGCATTTT.